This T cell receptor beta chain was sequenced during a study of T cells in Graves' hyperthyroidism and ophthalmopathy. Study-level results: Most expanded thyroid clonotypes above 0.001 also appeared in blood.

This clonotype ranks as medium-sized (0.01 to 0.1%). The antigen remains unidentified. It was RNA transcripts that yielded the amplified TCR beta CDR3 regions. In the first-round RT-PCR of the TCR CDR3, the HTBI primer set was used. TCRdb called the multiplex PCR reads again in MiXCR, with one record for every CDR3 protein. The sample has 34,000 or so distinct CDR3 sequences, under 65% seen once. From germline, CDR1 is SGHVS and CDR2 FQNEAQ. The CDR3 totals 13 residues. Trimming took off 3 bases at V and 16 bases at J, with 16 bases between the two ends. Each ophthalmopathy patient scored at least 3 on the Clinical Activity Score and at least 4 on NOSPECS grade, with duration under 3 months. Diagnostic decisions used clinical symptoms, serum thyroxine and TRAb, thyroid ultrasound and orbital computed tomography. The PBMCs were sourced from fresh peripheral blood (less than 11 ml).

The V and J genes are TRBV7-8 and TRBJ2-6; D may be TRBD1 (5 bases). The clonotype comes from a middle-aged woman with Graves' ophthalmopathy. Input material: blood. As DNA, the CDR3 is TGTGCCAGCAGCTTGTCCCAGGGATTATTGCTGACTTTC. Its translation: CASSLSQGLLLTF.